This TCR beta chain was captured by sequencing in a study of CXCR3-negative and CXCR3-positive naive CD8 T cells. Notes on the study in general: When CXCR3-positive naive cells were set against CXCR3-negative naive cells, the former had more hydrophobic TRB CDR3s. Naive subsets were similarly diverse, while memory CD8+ repertoires were much less diverse. Similar TRBV-TRBJ gene usage was seen in naive CXCR3-negative and CXCR3-positive cells, but not in memory cells.

Comments on this clonotype: Its antigen is unidentified.

The libraries of TRB cDNA were constructed through 5' RACE using UMI labels. Each CDR3 protein gets one entry in TCRdb, which reprocessed the 5' RACE reads and gives no DNA. Its listing shows around 60,000 distinct CDR3 sequences. Triplicates of roughly 300,000 cells were sorted from each CD8+ T cell subset. CDR1 is MNHEY and CDR2 is SMNVEV in the germline V gene (reference sequence). The length of the CDR3 is 16 residues. This receptor was identified in a human donor in good health. Some clones in this sample may be carry-over from other donors' samples. This chain links TRBV27 with TRBJ2-1. The sequenced sample was naive CXCR3+ CD8+ T cells from blood. Indicated subset: CD45RO-CCR7+CD27+CD95- naive CD8+ T cells expressing CXCR3 (TNR3+). CDR3 amino acids: CASSGPPTTGYNEQFF.